This T cell receptor (beta chain) emerged from a study of blood T cell repertoires in COVID-19. As for the study in general: The cDNA or gDNA used as material had been derived from T cells, B-cell-depleted T cells, or PBMCs.

The authors' processing: Quantification of nucleated cells was approximated via reference gene primer amplification. Assay used: immunoSEQ multiplex PCR; TCRdb lists only in-frame clones, some missing. V and J calls and clone size are those listed in that table; D and trimming were worked out from the DNA. The sample includes some 350,000 clones, over 80% of them seen just once. The CDR3 is 16 amino acids. V was clipped by 6 bases and J by 5 bases; unmatched bases: 10. Germline V CDR1 and CDR2: SNHLY, FYNNEI. Enrollees, roughly 18 to 90 years old, lived in some 24 US areas. Either two negative PCRs, clearance, or symptom resolution qualified Cohort 3 donors as recovered.

The sequence came from a man aged 30-40 years who had recovered from COVID-19. This chain links TRBV2 with TRBJ2-3; TRBD2 agrees at 11 bases. Specimen: PBMCs or T cells enriched from blood (not recorded which). CDR3 nucleotide sequence: TGTGCCAGCAGAGTTCGTAGCGGGGGGGCGAGAGATACGCAGTATTTT. This encodes CASRVRSGGARDTQYF.